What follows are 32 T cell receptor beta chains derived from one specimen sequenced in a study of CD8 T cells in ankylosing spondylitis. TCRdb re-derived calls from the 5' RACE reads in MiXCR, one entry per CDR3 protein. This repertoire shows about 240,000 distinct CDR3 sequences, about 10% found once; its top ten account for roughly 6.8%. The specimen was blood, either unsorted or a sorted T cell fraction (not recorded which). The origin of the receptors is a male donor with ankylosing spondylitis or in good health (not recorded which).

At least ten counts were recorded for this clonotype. Here the CDR3 reads CASSSPGQGGEQYF. The CDR3 DNA reads TGTGCCAGCAGTTCCCCGGGACAGGGGGGCGAGCAGTACTTC. This chain joins TRBV12-3 or TRBV12-4 and TRBJ2-7, with 11 positions matching TRBD1. Unmatched junction bases numbered 5, after V lost 4 bases and J lost 6 bases. The CDR3 is 14 amino acids.

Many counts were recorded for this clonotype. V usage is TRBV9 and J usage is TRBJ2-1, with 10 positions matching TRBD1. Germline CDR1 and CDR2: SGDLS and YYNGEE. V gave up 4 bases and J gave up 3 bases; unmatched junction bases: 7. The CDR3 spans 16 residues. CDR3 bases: TGTGCCAGCAGCCCAGCATGGGACAGGGGCTACAATGAGCAGTTCTTC. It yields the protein CASSPAWDRGYNEQFF.

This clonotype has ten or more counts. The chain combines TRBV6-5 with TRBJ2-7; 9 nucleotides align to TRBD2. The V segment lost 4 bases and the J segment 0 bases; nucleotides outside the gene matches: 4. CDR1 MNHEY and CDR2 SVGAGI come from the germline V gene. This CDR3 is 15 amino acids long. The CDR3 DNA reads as TGTGCCAGCAGTTCCCCTAGCGGGGACTCCTACGAGCAGTACTTC. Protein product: CASSSPSGDSYEQYF.

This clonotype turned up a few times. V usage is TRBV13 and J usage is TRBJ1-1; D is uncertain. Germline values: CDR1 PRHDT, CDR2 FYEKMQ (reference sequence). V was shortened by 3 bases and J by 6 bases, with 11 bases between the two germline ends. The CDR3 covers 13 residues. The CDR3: CASSFYRGPEAFF. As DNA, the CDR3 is TGTGCCAGCAGCTTCTACCGAGGACCTGAAGCTTTCTTT.

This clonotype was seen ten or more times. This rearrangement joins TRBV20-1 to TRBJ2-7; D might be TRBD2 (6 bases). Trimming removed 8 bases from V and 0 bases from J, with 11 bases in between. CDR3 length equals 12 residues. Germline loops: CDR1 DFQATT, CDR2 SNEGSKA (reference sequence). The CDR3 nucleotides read TGCAGTACTTGGAGGGACTCCTACGAGCAGTACTTC. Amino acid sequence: CSTWRDSYEQYF.

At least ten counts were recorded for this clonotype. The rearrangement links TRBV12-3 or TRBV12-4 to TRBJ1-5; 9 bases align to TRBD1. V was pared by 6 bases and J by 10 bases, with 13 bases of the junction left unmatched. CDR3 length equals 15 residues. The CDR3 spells CASSSSGQGFHPQHF. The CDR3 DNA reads TGTGCCAGCAGCTCTTCGGGACAGGGATTCCATCCCCAGCATTTT.

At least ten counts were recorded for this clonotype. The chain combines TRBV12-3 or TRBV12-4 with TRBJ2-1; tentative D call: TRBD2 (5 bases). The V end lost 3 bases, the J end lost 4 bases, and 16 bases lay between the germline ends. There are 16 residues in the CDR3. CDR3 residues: CASSLAPGLRYNEQFF. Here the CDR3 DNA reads TGTGCCAGCAGTTTGGCCCCCGGACTGCGATACAATGAGCAGTTCTTC.

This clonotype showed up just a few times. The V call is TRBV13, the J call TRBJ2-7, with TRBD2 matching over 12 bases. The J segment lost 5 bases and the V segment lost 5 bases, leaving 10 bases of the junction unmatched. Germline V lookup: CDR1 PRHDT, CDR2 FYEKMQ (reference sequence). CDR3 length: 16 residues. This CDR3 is CASSLGTSGPLDEQYF. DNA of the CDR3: TGTGCCAGCAGCCTCGGGACTAGCGGGCCCCTGGACGAGCAGTACTTC.

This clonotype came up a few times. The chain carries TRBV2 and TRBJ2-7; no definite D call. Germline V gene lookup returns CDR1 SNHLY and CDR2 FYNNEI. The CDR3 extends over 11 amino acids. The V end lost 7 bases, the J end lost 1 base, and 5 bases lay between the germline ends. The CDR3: CASKKSYEQYF. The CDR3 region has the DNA TGTGCCAGCAAAAAGTCCTACGAGCAGTACTTC. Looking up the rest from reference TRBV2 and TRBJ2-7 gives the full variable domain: EPEVTQTPSHQVTQMGQEVILRCVPISNHLYFYWYRQILGQKVEFLVSFYNNEISEKSEIFDDQFSVERPDGSNFTLKIRSTKLEDSAMYFCASKKSYEQYFGPGTRLTVT.

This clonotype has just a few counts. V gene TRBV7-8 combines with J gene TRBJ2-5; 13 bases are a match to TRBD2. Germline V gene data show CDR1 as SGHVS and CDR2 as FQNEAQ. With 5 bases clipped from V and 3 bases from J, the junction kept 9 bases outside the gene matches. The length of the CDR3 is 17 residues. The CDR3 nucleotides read TGTGCCAGCAGCGTTACCAGGACTAGCGGGAGAAAAGAGACCCAGTACTTC. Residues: CASSVTRTSGRKETQYF. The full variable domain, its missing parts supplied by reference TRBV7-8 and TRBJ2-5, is GAGVSQSPRYKVAKRGQDVALRCDPISGHVSLFWYQQALGQGPEFLTYFQNEAQLDKSGLPSDRFFAERPEGSVSTLKIQRTQQEDSAVYLCASSVTRTSGRKETQYFGPGTRLLVL.

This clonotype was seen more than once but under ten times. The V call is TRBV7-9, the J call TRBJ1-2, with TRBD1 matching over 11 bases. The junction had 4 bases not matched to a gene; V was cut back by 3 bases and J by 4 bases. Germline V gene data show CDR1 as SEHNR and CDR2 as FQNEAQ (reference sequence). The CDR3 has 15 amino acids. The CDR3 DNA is TGTGCCAGCAGCTTCGGGACAGGGGGAGCCTATGGCTACACCTTC. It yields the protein CASSFGTGGAYGYTF.

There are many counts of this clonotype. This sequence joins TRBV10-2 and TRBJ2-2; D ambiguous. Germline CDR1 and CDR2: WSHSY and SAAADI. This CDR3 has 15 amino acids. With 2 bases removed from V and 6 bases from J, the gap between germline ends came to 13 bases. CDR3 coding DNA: TGCGCCAGCAGTGAGGGGCAGGCCGTTCCCGGGGAGCTGTTTTTT. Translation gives CASSEGQAVPGELFF.

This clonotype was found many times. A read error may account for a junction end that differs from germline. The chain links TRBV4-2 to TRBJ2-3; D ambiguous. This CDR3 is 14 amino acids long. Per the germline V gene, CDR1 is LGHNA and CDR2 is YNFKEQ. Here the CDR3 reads CASSEEYSTDTQYF. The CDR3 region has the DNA TGTGCCAGCAGCGAAGAGTATAGCACAGATACGCAGTATTTT.

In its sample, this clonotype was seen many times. The CDR3 is CSARDPRVDFSPLHF. As DNA, the CDR3 is TGCAGTGCTAGAGATCCCAGGGTTGATTTTTCACCCCTCCACTTT. The chain carries TRBV20-1 and TRBJ1-6, with D possibly matching TRBD1 (5 bases). CDR3 length: 15 residues. Trimming removed 0 bases at V and 9 bases at J, with 15 bases between. Germline V CDR1 and CDR2: DFQATT, SNEGSKA (reference sequence).

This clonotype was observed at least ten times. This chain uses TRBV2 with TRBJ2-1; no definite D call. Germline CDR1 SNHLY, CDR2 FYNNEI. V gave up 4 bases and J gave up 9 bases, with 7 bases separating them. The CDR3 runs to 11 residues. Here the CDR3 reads CASSVVLEQFF. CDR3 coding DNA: TGTGCCAGCAGTGTAGTTCTTGAGCAGTTCTTC.

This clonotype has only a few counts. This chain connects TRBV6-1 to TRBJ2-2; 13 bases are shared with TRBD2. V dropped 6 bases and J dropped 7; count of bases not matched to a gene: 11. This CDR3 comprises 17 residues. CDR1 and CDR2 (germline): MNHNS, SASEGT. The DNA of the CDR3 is TGTGCCAGCAGCCGACCGGGACTAGCGGGACGGGTCGGGGAGCTGTTTTTT. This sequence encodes CASSRPGLAGRVGELFF.

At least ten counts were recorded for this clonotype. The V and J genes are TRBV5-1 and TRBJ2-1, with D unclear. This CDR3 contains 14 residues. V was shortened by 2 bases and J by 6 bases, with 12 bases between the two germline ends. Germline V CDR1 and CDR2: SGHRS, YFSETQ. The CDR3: CASSFRVGVNEQFF. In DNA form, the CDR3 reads TGCGCCAGCAGCTTTAGGGTTGGGGTCAATGAGCAGTTCTTC.

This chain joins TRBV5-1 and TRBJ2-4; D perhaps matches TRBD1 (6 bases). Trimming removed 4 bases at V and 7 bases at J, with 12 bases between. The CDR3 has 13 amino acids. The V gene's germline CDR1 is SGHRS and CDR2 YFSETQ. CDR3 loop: CASSPGQRNIQYF. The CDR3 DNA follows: TGCGCCAGCAGCCCCGGACAGCGCAACATTCAGTACTTC.

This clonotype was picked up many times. The CDR3 region is CASGSSSYNSPLHF. CDR3 DNA: TGTGCCAGCGGCTCCAGCTCCTATAATTCACCCCTCCACTTT. The V and J genes are TRBV7-6 and TRBJ1-6, with unresolved D. V lost 8 bases and J 0 bases, leaving 8 bases between the germline ends. The CDR3 is 14 amino acids. The V gene's germline CDR1 is SGHVS and CDR2 FNYEAQ.

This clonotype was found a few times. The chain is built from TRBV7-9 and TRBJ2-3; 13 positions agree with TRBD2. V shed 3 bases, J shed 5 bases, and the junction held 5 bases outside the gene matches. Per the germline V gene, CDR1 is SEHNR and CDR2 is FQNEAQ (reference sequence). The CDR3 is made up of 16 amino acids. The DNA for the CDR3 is TGTGCCAGCAGCTTCAGGACTAGCGGGAGTAGAGATACGCAGTATTTT. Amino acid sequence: CASSFRTSGSRDTQYF.

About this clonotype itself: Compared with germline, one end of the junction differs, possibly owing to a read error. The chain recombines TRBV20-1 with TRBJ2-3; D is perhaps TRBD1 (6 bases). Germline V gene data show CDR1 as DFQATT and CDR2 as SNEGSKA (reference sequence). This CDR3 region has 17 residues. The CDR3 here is CCARVWDTSTSTDTQYF. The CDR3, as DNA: TGCTGTGCTAGAGTTTGGGACACCAGCACTAGCACAGATACGCAGTATTTT.

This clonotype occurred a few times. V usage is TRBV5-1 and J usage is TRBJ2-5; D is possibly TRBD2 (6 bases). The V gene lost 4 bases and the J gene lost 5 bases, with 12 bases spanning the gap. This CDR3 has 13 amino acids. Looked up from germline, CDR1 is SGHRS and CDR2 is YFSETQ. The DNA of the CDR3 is TGCGCCAGCAGCGCGGACTATTCGGAGACCCAGTACTTC. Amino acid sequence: CASSADYSETQYF.

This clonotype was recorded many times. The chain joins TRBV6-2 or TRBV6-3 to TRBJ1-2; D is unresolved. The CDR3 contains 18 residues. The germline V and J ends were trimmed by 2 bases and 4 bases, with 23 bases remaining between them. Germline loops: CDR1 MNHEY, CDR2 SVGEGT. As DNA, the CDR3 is TGTGCCAGCAGTTACAACCCCCTCCAGCAATTGACGGTCTATGGCTACACCTTC. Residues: CASSYNPLQQLTVYGYTF.

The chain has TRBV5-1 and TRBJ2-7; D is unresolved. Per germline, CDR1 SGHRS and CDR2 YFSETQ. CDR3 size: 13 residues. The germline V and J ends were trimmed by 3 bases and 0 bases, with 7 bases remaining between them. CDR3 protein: CASSSESSYEQYF. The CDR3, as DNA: TGCGCCAGCAGCTCCGAAAGCTCCTACGAGCAGTACTTC.

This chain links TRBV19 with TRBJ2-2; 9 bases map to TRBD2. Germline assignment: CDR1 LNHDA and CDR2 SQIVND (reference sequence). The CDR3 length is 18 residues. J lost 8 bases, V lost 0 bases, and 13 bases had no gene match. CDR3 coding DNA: TGTGCCAGTAGTATAGACTCCGGGACTAGCTTTCATCTGGGGGAGCTGTTTTTT. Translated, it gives CASSIDSGTSFHLGELFF.

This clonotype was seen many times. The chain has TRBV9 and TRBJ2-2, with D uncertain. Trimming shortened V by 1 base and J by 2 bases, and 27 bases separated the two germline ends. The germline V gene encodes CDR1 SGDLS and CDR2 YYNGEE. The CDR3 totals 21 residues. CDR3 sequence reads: CASSVNMGWGTPKKNTGELFF. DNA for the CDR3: TGTGCCAGCAGCGTAAACATGGGTTGGGGAACGCCCAAGAAAAACACCGGGGAGCTGTTTTTT.

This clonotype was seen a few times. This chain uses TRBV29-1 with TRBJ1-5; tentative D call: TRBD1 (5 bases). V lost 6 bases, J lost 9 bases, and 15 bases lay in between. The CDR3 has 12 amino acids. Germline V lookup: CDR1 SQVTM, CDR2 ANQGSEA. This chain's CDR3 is CSVTEGPGPQHF. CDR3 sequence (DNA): TGCAGCGTCACAGAGGGACCTGGGCCCCAGCATTTT.

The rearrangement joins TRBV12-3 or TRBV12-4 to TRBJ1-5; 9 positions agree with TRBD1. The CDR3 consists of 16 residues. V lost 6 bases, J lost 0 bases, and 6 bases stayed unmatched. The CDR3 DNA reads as TGTGCCAGCAGACGTACAGGGGGCTATAGCAATCAGCCCCAGCATTTT. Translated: CASRRTGGYSNQPQHF.

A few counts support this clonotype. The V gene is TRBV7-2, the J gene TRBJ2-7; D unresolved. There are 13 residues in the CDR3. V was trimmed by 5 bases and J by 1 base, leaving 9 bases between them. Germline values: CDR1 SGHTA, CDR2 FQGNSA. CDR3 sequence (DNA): TGTGCCAGCAGCCCCCGGGTTTCCTACGAGCAGTACTTC. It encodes CASSPRVSYEQYF.

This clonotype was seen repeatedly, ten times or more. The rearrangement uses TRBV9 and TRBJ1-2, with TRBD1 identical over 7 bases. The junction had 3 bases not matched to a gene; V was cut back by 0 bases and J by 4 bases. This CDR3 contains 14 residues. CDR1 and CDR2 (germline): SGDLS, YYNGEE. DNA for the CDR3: TGTGCCAGCAGCGTAGCGACAGGGAGCTATGGCTACACCTTC. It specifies CASSVATGSYGYTF.

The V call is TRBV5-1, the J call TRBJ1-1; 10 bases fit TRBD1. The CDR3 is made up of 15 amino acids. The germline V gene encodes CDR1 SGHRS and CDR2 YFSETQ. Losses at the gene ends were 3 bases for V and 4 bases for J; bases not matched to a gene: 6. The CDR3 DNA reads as TGCGCCAGCAGCTCCACGACAGGGGGCATCACTGAAGCTTTCTTT. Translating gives CASSSTTGGITEAFF.

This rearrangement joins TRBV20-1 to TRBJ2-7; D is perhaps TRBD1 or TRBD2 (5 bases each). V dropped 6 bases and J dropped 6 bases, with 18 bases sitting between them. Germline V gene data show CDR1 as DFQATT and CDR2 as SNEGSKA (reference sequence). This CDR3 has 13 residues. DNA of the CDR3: TGCAGTGCGAGTGAGGGGTATGGATTCGAGCAGTACTTC. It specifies CSASEGYGFEQYF.